The following is a T cell receptor beta chain sequence with its context. Its matching antigen is unknown. Both 60 Vbeta primers and 13 Jbeta primers went into the PCR. Generated by immunoSEQ multiplex PCR, the TCRdb table keeps only in-frame clones and is missing some. This sample has about 160,000 clones; under 80% occur once, and the top ten carry around 4%. This record belongs to a study of cytomegalovirus exposure and HLA in healthy donors. Study results and caveats: Within an earlier analysis, most TCR beta V segments proved productive either about 90% or about 30% of the time.

Germline V lookup: CDR1 ENHRY, CDR2 SYGVKD. The CDR3 consists of 15 residues. The V and J ends lost 2 bases and 0 bases respectively, with 10 bases between them. The sequencing input was PBMCs. This chain uses TRBV10-3 with TRBJ1-1, with D hard to call. The source of this sequence is a middle-aged man in good health and CMV-seronegative. The CDR3 loop reads CAISEMREVNTEAFF. CDR3 sequence (DNA): TGTGCCATCAGTGAGATGAGAGAGGTGAACACTGAAGCTTTCTTT.